The clone carrying this T cell receptor (beta chain) was seen a handful of times. Antigen unknown. The entry originates in a study of PD-1 blockade in classical Hodgkin lymphoma. Notes on the study in general: Lower baseline TCR diversity marked trial partial responders and progressors.

Deletions cut 8 bases from V and 3 bases from J, with 14 bases between. The CDR3 extends over 13 amino acids. Germline V gene sequence: CDR1 MNHEY, CDR2 SMNVEV (reference sequence). Time point meaning: cycle 4 day 1 (C4D1), after five to seven weeks of nivolumab. Every single patient, without exception, relapsed after autologous stem cell transplantation, and brentuximab vedotin exposure varied. Measured with immunoSEQ multiplex PCR; TCRdb has only the in-frame clones, and not every one. The data hold under 130,000 clones, with more than 70% observed a single time. The TCR was taken from a human donor with classical Hodgkin lymphoma. The sample here was peripheral blood mononuclear cells (PBMCs), taken before the fourth cycle of nivolumab. The chain couples TRBV27 to TRBJ2-7; D remains ambiguous. This chain's CDR3 is CASSSRAHYEQYF. The CDR3 DNA is TGTGCCAGCTCTAGTCGGGCCCACTACGAGCAGTACTTC.